This is a list of T cell receptor beta chains from one sample in a study of OX40 agonist ivuxolimab in advanced cancers. Generated by immunoSEQ multiplex PCR, the TCRdb table keeps only in-frame clones and is missing some. The data show 65,000 to 80,000 clones, just over 85% seen once. The specimen was CD4+ or CD8+ T cells sorted from blood, collected in a trial of the OX40 agonist ivuxolimab. These receptors came from an adult with an advanced solid tumor such as melanoma, head and neck, liver or kidney cancer. CDR3s include the opening cysteine and the closing phenylalanine or tryptophan. A D gene is named only where the DNA matches it firmly. Clone sizes are given selectively: once, few, many, or a class where the clone is expanded.

D gene: .; V gene: TRBV4-3; J gene: TRBJ1-2; clone size: .; CDR3 DNA: TGCGCCAGCAGCCAAGATTCTGTCGGGAACTATGGCTACACCTTC; CDR3 protein: CASSQDSVGNYGYTF
D gene: TRBD1; V gene: TRBV5-5; J gene: TRBJ1-4; clone size: .; CDR3 DNA: TGTGCCAGCAGCTCCGGGACAGGAAATGAAAAACTGTTTTTT; CDR3 protein: CASSSGTGNEKLFF
D gene: TRBD1; V gene: TRBV5-5; J gene: TRBJ1-1; clone size: .; CDR3 DNA: TGTGCCAGCAGCTTGACCAGGGGGGAAAACACTGAAGCTTTCTTT; CDR3 protein: CASSLTRGENTEAFF
D gene: .; V gene: TRBV7-8; J gene: TRBJ1-6; clone size: .; CDR3 DNA: TGTGCCAGCAGCTTAGGGGACGGGCTCTTTGGCGTCACCCTCCACTTT; CDR3 protein: CASSLGDGLFGVTLHF
D gene: .; V gene: TRBV6-1; J gene: TRBJ2-5; clone size: .; CDR3 DNA: TGTGCCAGCAGCAACAAGGGAGAGACCCAGTACTTC; CDR3 protein: CASSNKGETQYF
D gene: .; V gene: TRBV6-5; J gene: TRBJ2-7; clone size: .; CDR3 DNA: TGTGCCAGGGTCGGGGGCAAGTACGAGCAGTACTTC; CDR3 protein: CARVGGKYEQYF
D gene: .; V gene: TRBV6-5; J gene: TRBJ1-1; clone size: .; CDR3 DNA: TGTGCCACCCTCGGGCAATACACTGAAGCTTTCTTT; CDR3 protein: CATLGQYTEAFF
D gene: .; V gene: TRBV30; J gene: TRBJ2-4; clone size: few; CDR3 DNA: TGTGCCTGGAGTGTACTGGGTCCCCGCGGAAACATTCAGTACTTC; CDR3 protein: CAWSVLGPRGNIQYF
D gene: .; V gene: TRBV11-2; J gene: TRBJ1-6; clone size: .; CDR3 DNA: TGTGCCAGCAGCTTAGGACTCGGGGGCTCCTATAATTCACCCCTCCACTTT; CDR3 protein: CASSLGLGGSYNSPLHF
D gene: TRBD2; V gene: TRBV9; J gene: TRBJ2-1; clone size: .; CDR3 DNA: TGTGCCAGCAGCCCCCAACTAGCGGGCGTCTCCAATGAGCAGTTCTTC; CDR3 protein: CASSPQLAGVSNEQFF
D gene: TRBD1; V gene: TRBV7-2; J gene: TRBJ1-1; clone size: .; CDR3 DNA: TGTGCCAGCAGCTTAGTTGGACAGGGGGCTTTCTTT; CDR3 protein: CASSLVGQGAFF
D gene: .; V gene: TRBV18; J gene: TRBJ1-6; clone size: .; CDR3 DNA: TGTGCCAGCTCAACCGGTGGCTTACTTAATTCACCCCTCCACTTT; CDR3 protein: CASSTGGLLNSPLHF
D gene: .; V gene: TRBV6-1; J gene: TRBJ2-7; clone size: .; CDR3 DNA: TGTGCCAGCAGGAAACAGTCCGGGGAGCAGTACTTC; CDR3 protein: CASRKQSGEQYF
D gene: TRBD1; V gene: TRBV19; J gene: TRBJ2-7; clone size: few; CDR3 DNA: TGTGCCAGTAGTCCATATCGGACAGGGGAGCAGTACTTC; CDR3 protein: CASSPYRTGEQYF
D gene: .; V gene: TRBV28; J gene: TRBJ1-2; clone size: .; CDR3 DNA: TGTGCCAGCCAGGACAGCTATGGCTACACCTTC; CDR3 protein: CASQDSYGYTF
D gene: .; V gene: TRBV5-6; J gene: TRBJ2-3; clone size: .; CDR3 DNA: TGTGCCAGCAGCTTGGTCAGCGGAACCACAGATACGCAGTATTTT; CDR3 protein: CASSLVSGTTDTQYF
D gene: TRBD1; V gene: TRBV28; J gene: TRBJ2-3; clone size: .; CDR3 DNA: TGTGCCAGCAGTTTATGGGGGACAGGGGCCAACACAGATACGCAGTATTTT; CDR3 protein: CASSLWGTGANTDTQYF
D gene: TRBD2; V gene: TRBV6-4; J gene: TRBJ2-7; clone size: .; CDR3 DNA: TGTGCCAGCAGTGACGGTTTGGAGCGGGAGCTCGCCGAGCAGTACTTC; CDR3 protein: CASSDGLERELAEQYF
D gene: TRBD1; V gene: TRBV7-3; J gene: TRBJ2-6; clone size: .; CDR3 DNA: TGTGCCAGCAGCCGTACAGGGGTAGGGGCCAACGTCCTGACTTTC; CDR3 protein: CASSRTGVGANVLTF
D gene: .; V gene: TRBV28; J gene: TRBJ2-4; clone size: .; CDR3 DNA: TGTGCCAGCAGTTCCTCGACAGGTACAAACATTCAGTACTTC; CDR3 protein: CASSSSTGTNIQYF
D gene: .; V gene: TRBV7-9; J gene: TRBJ2-2; clone size: .; CDR3 DNA: TGTGCCAGCAGCTCCCCAGCTGATACCGGGGAGCTGTTTTTT; CDR3 protein: CASSSPADTGELFF
D gene: .; V gene: TRBV2; J gene: TRBJ2-5; clone size: .; CDR3 DNA: TGTGCCAGCAGGGGGGTAGGAGGAGAGACCCAGTACTTC; CDR3 protein: CASRGVGGETQYF
D gene: .; V gene: TRBV28; J gene: TRBJ1-2; clone size: .; CDR3 DNA: TGTCCTTTACCCTATGGCTACACCTTC; CDR3 protein: CPLPYGYTF
D gene: TRBD1; V gene: TRBV4-3; J gene: TRBJ1-2; clone size: .; CDR3 DNA: TGCGCCAGCAGCCAAGACCCGACAGGGATCTATGGCTACACCTTC; CDR3 protein: CASSQDPTGIYGYTF
D gene: TRBD1; V gene: TRBV6-1; J gene: TRBJ1-3; clone size: .; CDR3 DNA: TGTGCCAGCAGTGAAGGGGACAGGACGGGAAACACCATATATTTT; CDR3 protein: CASSEGDRTGNTIYF
D gene: .; V gene: TRBV6-5; J gene: TRBJ2-5; clone size: .; CDR3 DNA: TGTGCCAGCAGTCGCGGGGTCCAAGAGACCCAGTACTTC; CDR3 protein: CASSRGVQETQYF
D gene: .; V gene: TRBV7-2; J gene: TRBJ1-1; clone size: .; CDR3 DNA: TGTGCCAGCAGCTTAGCGGGGAACACTGAAGCTTTCTTT; CDR3 protein: CASSLAGNTEAFF
D gene: .; V gene: TRBV11-2; J gene: TRBJ2-7; clone size: .; CDR3 DNA: TGTGCCAGCAGCTTAACGGGTGTCTCCTCCTACGAGCAGTACTTC; CDR3 protein: CASSLTGVSSYEQYF
D gene: .; V gene: TRBV7-2; J gene: TRBJ2-1; clone size: .; CDR3 DNA: TGTGCCAGCAGCTTAGACAAGTGGATGACCGGGGATGAGCAGTTCTTC; CDR3 protein: CASSLDKWMTGDEQFF
D gene: TRBD1; V gene: TRBV19; J gene: TRBJ1-4; clone size: .; CDR3 DNA: TGTGCCAGTAGTCGATCCTACAGGGGAGGTGAAAAACTGTTTTTT; CDR3 protein: CASSRSYRGGEKLFF
D gene: TRBD1; V gene: TRBV11-2; J gene: TRBJ2-7; clone size: .; CDR3 DNA: TGTGCCAGCAGCTCAGGGGACAGGGAGCAGTACTTC; CDR3 protein: CASSSGDREQYF
D gene: .; V gene: TRBV25-1; J gene: TRBJ2-5; clone size: .; CDR3 DNA: TGTGCCAGCAGTGATTTTGGGGAGCGGAAGGAGACCCAGTACTTC; CDR3 protein: CASSDFGERKETQYF